A single sample is the source of the 7 T cell receptor beta chains below, sequenced in a study of shared clonotypes between healthy human individuals. The repertoire was sequenced with immunoSEQ multiplex PCR; TCRdb's copy has only in-frame clones and lacks some. The sample yields millions of clones, around nine tenths seen once. The sample consisted of naive CD4+ T cells sorted from blood. Subset reported: CD45RA+ positively selected. The origin of the receptors is a man aged 18 to 29 in good health.

The chain uses TRBV10-3 and TRBJ1-1; 9 nucleotides match TRBD1. Germline V gives CDR1 ENHRY, CDR2 SYGVKD. CDR3 length: 14 amino acids. The V gene end was trimmed by 5 bases and the J gene end by 5 bases; junction bases not matched to a gene: 6. CDR3 in DNA: TGTGCCATCAGTAACAGGGGGCGTCGGACTGAAGCTTTCTTT. This translates into CAISNRGRRTEAFF.

The gene calls are TRBV18 and TRBJ1-5; no firm D call. The ends were cut back, 8 bases at V and 3 bases at J, with 14 bases in the middle. CDR1 KGHSH and CDR2 LQKENI come from the germline V gene. This CDR3 has 14 amino acids. The CDR3, as DNA: TGTGCCAGCCATCCGCCGGGGAACAATCAGCCCCAGCATTTT. It yields the protein CASHPPGNNQPQHF.

This chain uses TRBV28 with TRBJ2-7, with D unclear. V was clipped by 4 bases and J by 3 bases, with 7 bases between them. From germline, CDR1 is MDHEN and CDR2 SYDVKM. The CDR3 totals 12 residues. CDR3 nucleotides: TGTGCCAGCAGTTCTGATTTCTACGAGCAGTACTTC. This sequence encodes CASSSDFYEQYF.

The chain links TRBV4-1 to TRBJ2-5, with 9 positions matching TRBD1. The J call may be in error: the DNA end matches TRBJ2-7 better. Germline-derived CDR1 and CDR2 are MGHRA and YSYEKL. CDR3 length: 13 amino acids. The CDR3 loop is CATGPTGGYEQYF. The CDR3 DNA reads TGCGCCACAGGACCGACAGGGGGATACGAGCAGTACTTC.

The chain employs TRBV4-1 and TRBJ2-7, with TRBD1 as a possible D gene (5 bases). The germline V and J ends were trimmed by 0 bases and 3 bases, with 15 bases remaining between them. Germline V CDR1 and CDR2: MGHRA, YSYEKL. The CDR3 runs to 16 residues. The DNA for the CDR3 is TGCGCCAGCAGCCAAGAGGGGCCGGCGCCGGACTACGAGCAGTACTTC. Its translation: CASSQEGPAPDYEQYF.

Comments on this clone: The sample contains more than one DNA sequence encoding this CDR3. The V gene is TRBV10-3, the J gene TRBJ2-5, with 8 bases lining up with TRBD1. V trimming: 4 bases; J trimming: 5 bases; junction bases outside the gene matches: 3. Germline-derived CDR1 and CDR2 are ENHRY and SYGVKD. The CDR3 has 13 residues. CDR3 sequence: CAISGTGSETQYF. CDR3 DNA sequence: TGTGCCATCAGTGGGACAGGGTCCGAGACCCAGTACTTC.

V gene TRBV2 combines with J gene TRBJ2-5; perhaps TRBD1 as D (5 bases). The V end was cut by 4 bases, the J end by 6 bases, with 9 bases between. This CDR3 spans 12 amino acids. The germline V gene encodes CDR1 SNHLY and CDR2 FYNNEI. Here the CDR3 reads CASSGQWQTQYF. CDR3 in DNA: TGTGCCAGCAGTGGACAGTGGCAGACCCAGTACTTC. Full variable domain (rest looked up from reference TRBV2 and TRBJ2-5): EPEVTQTPSHQVTQMGQEVILRCVPISNHLYFYWYRQILGQKVEFLVSFYNNEISEKSEIFDDQFSVERPDGSNFTLKIRSTKLEDSAMYFCASSGQWQTQYFGPGTRLLVL.